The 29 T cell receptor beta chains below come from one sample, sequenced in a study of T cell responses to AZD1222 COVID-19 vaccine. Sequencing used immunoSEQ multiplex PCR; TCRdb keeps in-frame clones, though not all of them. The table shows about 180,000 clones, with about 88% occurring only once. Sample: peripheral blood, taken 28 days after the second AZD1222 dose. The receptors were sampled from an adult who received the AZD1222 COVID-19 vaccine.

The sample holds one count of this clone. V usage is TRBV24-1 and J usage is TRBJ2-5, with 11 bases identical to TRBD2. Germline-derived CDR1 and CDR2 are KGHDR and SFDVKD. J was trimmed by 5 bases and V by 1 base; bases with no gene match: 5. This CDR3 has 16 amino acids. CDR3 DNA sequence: TGTGCCACCAGTGATTTTAGCGGGAGGGCCGGGGAGACCCAGTACTTC. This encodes CATSDFSGRAGETQYF.

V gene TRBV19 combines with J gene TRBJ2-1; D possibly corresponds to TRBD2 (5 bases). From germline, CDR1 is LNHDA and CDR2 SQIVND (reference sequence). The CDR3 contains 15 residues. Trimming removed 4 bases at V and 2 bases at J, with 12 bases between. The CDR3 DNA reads TGTGCCAGTAGTACCCTCGGAGGCGCCTACAATGAGCAGTTCTTC. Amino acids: CASSTLGGAYNEQFF.

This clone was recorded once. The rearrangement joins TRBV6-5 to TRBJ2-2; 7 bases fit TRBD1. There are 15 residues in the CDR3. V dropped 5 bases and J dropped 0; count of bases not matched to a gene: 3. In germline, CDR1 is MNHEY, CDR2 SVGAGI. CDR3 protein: CASSPTGTNTGELFF. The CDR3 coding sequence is TGTGCCAGCAGTCCGACAGGGACGAACACCGGGGAGCTGTTTTTT.

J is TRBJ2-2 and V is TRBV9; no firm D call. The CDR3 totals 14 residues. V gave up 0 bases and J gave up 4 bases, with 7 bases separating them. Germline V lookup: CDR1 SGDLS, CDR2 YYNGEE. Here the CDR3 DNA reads TGTGCCAGCAGCGTAGCTACGGCCACCGGGGAGCTGTTTTTT. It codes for CASSVATATGELFF.

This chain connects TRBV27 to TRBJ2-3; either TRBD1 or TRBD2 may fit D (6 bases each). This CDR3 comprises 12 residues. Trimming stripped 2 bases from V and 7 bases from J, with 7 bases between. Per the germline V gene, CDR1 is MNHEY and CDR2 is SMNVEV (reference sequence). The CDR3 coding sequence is TGTGCCAGCAGTTTAGGGGGGCATACGCAGTATTTT. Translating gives CASSLGGHTQYF.

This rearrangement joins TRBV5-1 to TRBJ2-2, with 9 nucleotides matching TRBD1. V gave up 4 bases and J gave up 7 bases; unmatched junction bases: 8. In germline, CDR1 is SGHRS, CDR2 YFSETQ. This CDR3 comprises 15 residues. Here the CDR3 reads CASSVGTGYNGELFF. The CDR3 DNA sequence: TGCGCCAGCAGCGTTGGGACAGGGTATAACGGGGAGCTGTTTTTT. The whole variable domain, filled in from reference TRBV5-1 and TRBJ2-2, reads KAGVTQTPRYLIKTRGQQVTLSCSPISGHRSVSWYQQTPGQGLQFLFEYFSETQRNKGNFPGRFSGRQFSNSRSEMNVSTLELGDSALYLCASSVGTGYNGELFFGEGSRLTVL.

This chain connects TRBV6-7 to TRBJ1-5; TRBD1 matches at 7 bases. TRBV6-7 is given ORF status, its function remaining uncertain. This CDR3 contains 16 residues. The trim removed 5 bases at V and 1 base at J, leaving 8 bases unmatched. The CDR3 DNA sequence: TGTGCCAGCAGTGCCACTGACAGGGTCAGCAATCAGCCCCAGCATTTT. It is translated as CASSATDRVSNQPQHF.

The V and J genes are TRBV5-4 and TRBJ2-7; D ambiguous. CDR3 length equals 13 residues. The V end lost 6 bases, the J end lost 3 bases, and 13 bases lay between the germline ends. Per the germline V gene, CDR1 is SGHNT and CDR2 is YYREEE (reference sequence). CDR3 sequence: CASTSDSDYEQYF. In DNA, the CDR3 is TGTGCCAGCACCTCTGACTCAGACTACGAGCAGTACTTC.

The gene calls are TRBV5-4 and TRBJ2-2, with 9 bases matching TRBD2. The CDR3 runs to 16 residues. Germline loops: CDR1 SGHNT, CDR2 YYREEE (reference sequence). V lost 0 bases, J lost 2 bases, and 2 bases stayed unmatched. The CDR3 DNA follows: TGTGCCAGCAGCTTGGGCGGGAGGGCCAACACCGGGGAGCTGTTTTTT. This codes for CASSLGGRANTGELFF. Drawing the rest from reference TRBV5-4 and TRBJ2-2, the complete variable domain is ETGVTQSPTHLIKTRGQQVTLRCSSQSGHNTVSWYQQALGQGPQFIFQYYREEENGRGNFPPRFSGLQFPNYSSELNVNALELDDSALYLCASSLGGRANTGELFFGEGSRLTVL.

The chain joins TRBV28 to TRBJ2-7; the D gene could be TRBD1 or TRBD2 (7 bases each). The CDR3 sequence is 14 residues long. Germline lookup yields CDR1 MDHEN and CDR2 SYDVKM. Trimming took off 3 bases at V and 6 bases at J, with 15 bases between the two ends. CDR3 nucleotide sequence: TGTGCCAGCAGTTTGGGAGGGGGCCGCGGCGAGCAGTACTTC. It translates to CASSLGGGRGEQYF.

CDR3 sequence (DNA): TGTGCCAGCAGCTCCCCCGCCCTGGAGGAAAAACTGTTTTTT. This gives the protein CASSSPALEEKLFF. The chain is built from TRBV28 and TRBJ1-4; no definite D call. The germline V and J ends were trimmed by 6 bases and 8 bases, with 16 bases remaining between them. Germline loops: CDR1 MDHEN, CDR2 SYDVKM. The CDR3 is 14 residues long. The entire variable domain, with the rest obtained from reference TRBV28 and TRBJ1-4, is as follows: DVKVTQSSRYLVKRTGEKVFLECVQDMDHENMFWYRQDPGLGLRLIYFSYDVKMKEKGDIPEGYSVSREKKERFSLILESASTNQTSMYLCASSSPALEEKLFFGSGTQLSVL.

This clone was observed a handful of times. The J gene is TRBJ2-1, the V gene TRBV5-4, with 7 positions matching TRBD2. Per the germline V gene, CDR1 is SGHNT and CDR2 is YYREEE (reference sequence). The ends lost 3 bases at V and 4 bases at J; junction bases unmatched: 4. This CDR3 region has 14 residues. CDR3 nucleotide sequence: TGTGCCAGCAGCTCTGGACTAGATTACAATGAGCAGTTCTTC. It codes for CASSSGLDYNEQFF.

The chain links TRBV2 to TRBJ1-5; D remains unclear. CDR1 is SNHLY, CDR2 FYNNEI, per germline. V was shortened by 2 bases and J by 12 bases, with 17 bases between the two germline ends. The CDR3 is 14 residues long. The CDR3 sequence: CASSERAVPISQHF. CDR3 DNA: TGTGCCAGCAGTGAACGCGCAGTGCCAATCAGCCAGCATTTT.

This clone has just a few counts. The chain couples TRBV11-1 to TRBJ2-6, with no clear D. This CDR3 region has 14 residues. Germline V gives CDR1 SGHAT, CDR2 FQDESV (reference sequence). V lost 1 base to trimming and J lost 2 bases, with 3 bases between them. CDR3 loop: CASSLVTGANVLTF. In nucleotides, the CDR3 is TGTGCCAGCAGCTTAGTAACTGGGGCCAACGTCCTGACTTTC.

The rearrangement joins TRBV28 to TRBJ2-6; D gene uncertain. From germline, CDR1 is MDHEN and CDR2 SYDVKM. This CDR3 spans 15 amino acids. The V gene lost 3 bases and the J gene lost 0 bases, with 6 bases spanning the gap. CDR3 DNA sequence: TGTGCCAGCAGTTTGTTGAACTCTGGGGCCAACGTCCTGACTTTC. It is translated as CASSLLNSGANVLTF.

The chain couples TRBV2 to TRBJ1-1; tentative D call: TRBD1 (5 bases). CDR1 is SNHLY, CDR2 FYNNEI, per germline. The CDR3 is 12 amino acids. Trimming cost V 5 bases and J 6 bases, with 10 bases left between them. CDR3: CASSSGAAEAFF. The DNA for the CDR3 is TGTGCCAGCAGTTCTGGGGCGGCTGAAGCTTTCTTT.

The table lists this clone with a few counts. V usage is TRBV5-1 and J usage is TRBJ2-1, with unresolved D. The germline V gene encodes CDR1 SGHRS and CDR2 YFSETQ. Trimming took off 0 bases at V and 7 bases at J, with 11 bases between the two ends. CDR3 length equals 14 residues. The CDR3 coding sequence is TGCGCCAGCAGCTTGGCGCCCCCGACGAATGAGCAGTTCTTC. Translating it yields CASSLAPPTNEQFF.

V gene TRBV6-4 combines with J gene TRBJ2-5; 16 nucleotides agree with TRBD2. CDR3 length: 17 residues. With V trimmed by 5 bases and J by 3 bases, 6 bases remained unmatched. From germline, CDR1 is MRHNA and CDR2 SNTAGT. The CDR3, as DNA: TGTGCCAGCAGTCCCGGGACTAGCGGGAGGGCCGAAGAGACCCAGTACTTC. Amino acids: CASSPGTSGRAEETQYF.

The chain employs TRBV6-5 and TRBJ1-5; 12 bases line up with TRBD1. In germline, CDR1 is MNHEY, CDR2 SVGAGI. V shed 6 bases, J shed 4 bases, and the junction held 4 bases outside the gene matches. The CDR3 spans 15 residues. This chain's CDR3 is CASRTGQGANQPQHF. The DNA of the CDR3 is TGTGCCAGCAGAACGGGACAGGGGGCGAATCAGCCCCAGCATTTT.

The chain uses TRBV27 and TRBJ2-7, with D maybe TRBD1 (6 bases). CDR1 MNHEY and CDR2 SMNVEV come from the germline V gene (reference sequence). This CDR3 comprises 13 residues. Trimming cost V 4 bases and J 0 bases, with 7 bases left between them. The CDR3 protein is CASSSDSSYEQYF. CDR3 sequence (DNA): TGTGCCAGCAGTTCGGACAGCTCCTACGAGCAGTACTTC.

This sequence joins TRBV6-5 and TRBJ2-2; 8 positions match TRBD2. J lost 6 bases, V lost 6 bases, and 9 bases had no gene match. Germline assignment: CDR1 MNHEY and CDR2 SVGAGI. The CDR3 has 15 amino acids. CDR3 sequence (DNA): TGTGCCAGCAGGTCCTCCGGGACTAGTTCCGGGGAGCTGTTTTTT. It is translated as CASRSSGTSSGELFF.

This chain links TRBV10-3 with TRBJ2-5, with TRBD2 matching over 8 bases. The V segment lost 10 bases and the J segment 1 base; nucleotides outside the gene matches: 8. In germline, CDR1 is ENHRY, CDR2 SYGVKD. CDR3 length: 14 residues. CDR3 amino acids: CATHLRGAQETQYF. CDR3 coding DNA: TGTGCCACACACCTGCGGGGGGCCCAAGAGACCCAGTACTTC.

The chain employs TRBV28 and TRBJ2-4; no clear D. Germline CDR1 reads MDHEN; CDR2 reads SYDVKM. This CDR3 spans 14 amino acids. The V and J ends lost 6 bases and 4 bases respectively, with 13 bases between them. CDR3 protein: CASSPPDTKNIQYF. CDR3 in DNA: TGTGCCAGCAGCCCCCCCGATACGAAAAACATTCAGTACTTC.

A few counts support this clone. Here the CDR3 DNA reads TGTGCCAGCAGCTTCCCGGAGCGGGAGGGCCTGGAGCAGTTCTTC. This encodes CASSFPEREGLEQFF. V gene TRBV5-6 combines with J gene TRBJ2-1; 10 positions agree with TRBD2. The CDR3 has 15 amino acids. The germline gives CDR1 SGHDT, CDR2 YYEEEE. V shed 2 bases and J 10 bases; nucleotides not matched to a gene: 9.

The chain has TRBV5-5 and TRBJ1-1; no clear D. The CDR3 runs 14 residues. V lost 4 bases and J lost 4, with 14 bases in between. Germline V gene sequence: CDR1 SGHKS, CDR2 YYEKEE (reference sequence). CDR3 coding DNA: TGTGCCAGCAGCCTGGACCCTATGGGCACTGAAGCTTTCTTT. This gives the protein CASSLDPMGTEAFF.

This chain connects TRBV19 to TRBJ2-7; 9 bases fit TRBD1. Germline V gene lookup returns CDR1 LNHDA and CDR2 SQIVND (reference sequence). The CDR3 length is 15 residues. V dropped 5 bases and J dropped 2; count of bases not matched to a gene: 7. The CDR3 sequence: CASSAGTGLPYEQYF. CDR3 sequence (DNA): TGTGCCAGTAGTGCCGGGACAGGGCTTCCCTACGAGCAGTACTTC.

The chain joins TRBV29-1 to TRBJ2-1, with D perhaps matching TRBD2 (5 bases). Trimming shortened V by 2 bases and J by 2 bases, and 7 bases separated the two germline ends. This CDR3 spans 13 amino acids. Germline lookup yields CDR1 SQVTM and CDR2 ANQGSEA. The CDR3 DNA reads TGCAGCGTTGAACCCGGGACCTACAATGAGCAGTTCTTC. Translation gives CSVEPGTYNEQFF.

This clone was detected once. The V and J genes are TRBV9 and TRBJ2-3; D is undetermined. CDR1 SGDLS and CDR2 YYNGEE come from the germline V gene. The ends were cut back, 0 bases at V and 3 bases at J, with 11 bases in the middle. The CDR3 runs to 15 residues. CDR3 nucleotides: TGTGCCAGCAGCGTAGGACAAGGCCCGACAGATACGCAGTATTTT. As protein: CASSVGQGPTDTQYF.

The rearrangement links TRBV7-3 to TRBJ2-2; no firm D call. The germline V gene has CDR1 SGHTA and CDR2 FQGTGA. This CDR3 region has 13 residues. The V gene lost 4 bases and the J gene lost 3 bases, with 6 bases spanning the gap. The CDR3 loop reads CASSSGHTGELFF. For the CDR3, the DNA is TGTGCCAGCAGCTCCGGACACACCGGGGAGCTGTTTTTT.